This is a list of T cell receptor beta chains from one sample in a study of CD8+ T cells in alopecia areata. Generated by immunoSEQ multiplex PCR, the TCRdb table keeps only in-frame clones and is missing some. The sample holds fewer than 200,000 clones; roughly 53% are singletons and the top ten take around 13%. The source was CD8+ T cells sorted from blood, collected at week 24, from a patient treated with tofacitinib. Receptor source: a human donor with alopecia areata. Both conserved end residues are part of each CDR3.

V gene: TRBV7-9; CDR3 protein: CATGTGQLYGYTF
V gene: TRBV2; CDR3 protein: CASSEGRGGSDTQYF
V gene: TRBV20-1; CDR3 protein: CSAWNNEQFF
V gene: TRBV29-1; CDR3 protein: CSVAGQGNGYTF
V gene: TRBV30; CDR3 protein: CAWSRQGSQPQHF
V gene: TRBV7-9; CDR3 protein: CASSLREYNEQFF
V gene: TRBV5-1; CDR3 protein: CASSSTGTGHYEQYF
V gene: TRBV5-6; CDR3 protein: CASSSLIGKAPLHF
V gene: TRBV6-5; CDR3 protein: CASSYSISNEQFF
V gene: TRBV15; CDR3 protein: CATSRDLAVQETQYF
V gene: TRBV2; CDR3 protein: CASRRDTSSYNSPLHF
V gene: TRBV7-6; CDR3 protein: CASSKRGGSYEQYF
V gene: TRBV29-1; CDR3 protein: CSVEYGEAYGYTF
V gene: TRBV4-1; CDR3 protein: CASSPVGLLEQYF
V gene: TRBV30; CDR3 protein: CAWRGLDKDSYEQYF
V gene: TRBV6-5; CDR3 protein: CATRLGPEQYF
V gene: TRBV27; CDR3 protein: CASSWYVYTEAFF
V gene: TRBV6-1; CDR3 protein: CASPTPYEQYF
V gene: TRBV10-3; CDR3 protein: CAIRGDNSTGELFF
V gene: TRBV10-3; CDR3 protein: CAISESLGQGQFF
V gene: TRBV27; CDR3 protein: CASSLGGDTQYF
V gene: TRBV7-9; CDR3 protein: CASRQTVDRNTEAFF
V gene: TRBV7-9; CDR3 protein: CASSFGRGQHYTQYF
V gene: TRBV30; CDR3 protein: CAWGTGSLYGYTF
V gene: TRBV5-1; CDR3 protein: CASSLRGDTQYF
V gene: TRBV7-9; CDR3 protein: CASSPGDRANYGYTF
V gene: TRBV30; CDR3 protein: CAWSVGTYGYTF
V gene: TRBV29-1; CDR3 protein: CSVRTSEMSNEQFF
V gene: TRBV6-5; CDR3 protein: CASSYSRNQPQHF
V gene: TRBV15; CDR3 protein: CATSRGGTGSYEQYF
V gene: TRBV19; CDR3 protein: CASSIGSLYNEQFF
V gene: TRBV6-5; CDR3 protein: CASSYGRNTEAFF
V gene: TRBV10-3; CDR3 protein: CAISESGNPGFYEQYF
V gene: TRBV27; CDR3 protein: CASSLSFETAETQYF